This entry lists 11 T cell receptor beta chains sequenced from one sample in a study of T cell responses to AZD1222 COVID-19 vaccine. Clones were sequenced by immunoSEQ multiplex PCR, and TCRdb holds only the in-frame ones, with some missing. The data contain fewer than 200,000 clones, roughly 89% of them seen just once; the ten biggest clones take up around 0.99%. The material was peripheral blood, obtained 28 days after the second AZD1222 dose. The origin of the receptors is an adult who received the AZD1222 COVID-19 vaccine.

The V and J genes are TRBV3-1 (or the pseudogene TRBV3-2) and TRBJ1-1; D is ambiguous. V was shortened by 4 bases and J by 7 bases, with 7 bases between the two germline ends. The CDR3 has 11 amino acids. In germline, CDR1 is LGHDT, CDR2 YNNKEL (reference sequence). The CDR3 is CASSRRGEAFF. The CDR3, as DNA: TGTGCCAGCAGCCGTCGGGGTGAAGCTTTCTTT.

The CDR3 DNA follows: TGTGCCAGCAGTGAAAAGACCTCCGATACGCAGTATTTT. This encodes CASSEKTSDTQYF. The rearrangement joins TRBV25-1 to TRBJ2-3; D gene uncertain. Germline values: CDR1 MGHDK, CDR2 SYGVNS. The CDR3 runs 13 residues. Deletions cut 2 bases from V and 6 bases from J, with 9 bases between.

The chain is built from TRBV30 and TRBJ1-3, with 7 bases identical to TRBD1. The ends lost 4 bases at V and 8 bases at J; junction bases unmatched: 14. The CDR3 extends over 15 amino acids. Germline lookup yields CDR1 GTSNPN and CDR2 SVGIG (reference sequence). CDR3 residues: CAWIVRTGLGHTIYF. Here the CDR3 DNA reads TGTGCCTGGATCGTCCGGACAGGTTTAGGACACACCATATATTTT. Full variable domain (outside the CDR3, taken from reference TRBV30 and TRBJ1-3): SQTIHQWPATLVQPVGSPLSLECTVEGTSNPNLYWYRQAAGRGLQLLFYSVGIGQISSEVPQNLSASRPQDRQFILSSKKLLLSDSGFYLCAWIVRTGLGHTIYFGEGSWLTVV.

The chain has TRBV2 and TRBJ1-4, with D perhaps matching TRBD1 (5 bases). Trimming cost V 1 base and J 7 bases, with 13 bases left between them. Germline CDR1 reads SNHLY; CDR2 reads FYNNEI. There are 15 residues in the CDR3. The CDR3 sequence is CASSEVGSRGEKLFF. CDR3 bases: TGTGCCAGCAGTGAAGTAGGTTCTAGGGGTGAAAAACTGTTTTTT.

This chain uses TRBV9 with TRBJ1-1; D may be TRBD1 (6 bases). The germline V gene has CDR1 SGDLS and CDR2 YYNGEE. The V end lost 3 bases, the J end lost 8 bases, and 11 bases lay between the germline ends. The CDR3 extends over 12 amino acids. The CDR3 protein is CASSAGGREAFF. In DNA form, the CDR3 reads TGTGCCAGCAGCGCTGGGGGGCGCGAAGCTTTCTTT.

The chain carries TRBV20-1 and TRBJ1-2, with D possibly being TRBD1 (5 bases). V lost 3 bases and J lost 8, with 13 bases in between. The length of the CDR3 is 12 residues. The V gene's germline CDR1 is DFQATT and CDR2 SNEGSKA (reference sequence). CDR3 sequence reads: CSASSGTEGYTF. As DNA, the CDR3 is TGCAGTGCTAGTTCGGGGACGGAGGGCTACACCTTC.

In this sample, this clone turned up a few times. This sequence joins TRBV5-6 and TRBJ2-3; TRBD1 agrees at 7 bases. The CDR3 sequence is 14 residues long. CDR1 is SGHDT and CDR2 is YYEEEE in the germline V gene. The J segment lost 4 bases and the V segment lost 5 bases, leaving 7 bases of the junction unmatched. The DNA for the CDR3 is TGTGCCAGCAGTACGGGACAGAGTGCAGATACGCAGTATTTT. It codes for CASSTGQSADTQYF. The whole variable domain, filled in from reference TRBV5-6 and TRBJ2-3, reads DAGVTQSPTHLIKTRGQQVTLRCSPKSGHDTVSWYQQALGQGPQFIFQYYEEEERQRGNFPDRFSGHQFPNYSSELNVNALLLGDSALYLCASSTGQSADTQYFGPGTRLTVL.

This sequence joins TRBV6-5 and TRBJ1-4; 11 bases line up with TRBD1. Trimming removed 2 bases from V and 8 bases from J; junction bases left unmatched: 7. The CDR3 spans 16 residues. Per germline, CDR1 MNHEY and CDR2 SVGAGI. The chain's CDR3 is CASSYEGQGAGEKLFF. The CDR3 DNA follows: TGTGCCAGCAGTTACGAAGGACAGGGGGCGGGGGAAAAACTGTTTTTT.

The genes are TRBV7-2 and TRBJ2-5; 10 nucleotides agree with TRBD2. The V and J ends lost 3 bases and 3 bases, in that order; junction bases with no gene match: 7. The germline CDR1 and CDR2 sequences are SGHTA and FQGNSA. The CDR3 contains 16 residues. CDR3 nucleotide sequence: TGTGCCAGCAGCTTCGGACAACTAGCGGGGAAAGAGACCCAGTACTTC. It translates to CASSFGQLAGKETQYF.

The gene calls are TRBV7-9 and TRBJ2-7; D possibly uses TRBD1 or TRBD2 (5 bases each). V dropped 5 bases and J dropped 3 bases, with 14 bases sitting between them. CDR3 length equals 14 residues. Germline V gene data show CDR1 as SEHNR and CDR2 as FQNEAQ (reference sequence). CDR3 DNA sequence: TGTGCCAGCAGCAAAGGGACCGGGCACTACGAGCAGTACTTC. Translation: CASSKGTGHYEQYF.

The chain has TRBV27 and TRBJ2-1, with TRBD1 as a possible D gene (7 bases). The germline CDR1 and CDR2 sequences are MNHEY and SMNVEV (reference sequence). CDR3 size: 17 residues. V was clipped by 0 bases and J by 8 bases, with 20 bases between them. The CDR3 loop is CASSLSWRGRTADEQFF. The CDR3 region has the DNA TGTGCCAGCAGTTTATCGTGGAGGGGGCGAACGGCCGATGAGCAGTTCTTC.